This is a list of T cell receptor beta chains from one sample in a study of T cell responses to AZD1222 COVID-19 vaccine. Some clones are missing from TCRdb's copy, which holds only in-frame ones; the method was immunoSEQ multiplex PCR. The sample lists nearly 95,000 clones, 90% occurring once. The specimen comprised peripheral blood, sampled on day 0 of AZD1222 vaccination. The receptors shown here come from an adult in good health. Each CDR3 is given without its conserved first and last residue. Each record gives: CDR3 length, J gene, V gene, clone size, CDR3 protein. Clone size appears in some rows only: once, few, many, or a class for an expanded clone.

14 | TRBJ2-2 | TRBV9 | . | ASSVGPAGNTGELF
14 | TRBJ1-3 | TRBV9 | . | ASSVGPGDYRNTIY
11 | TRBJ1-2 | TRBV7-4 | few | ASTLDRGEGYT
12 | TRBJ2-5 | TRBV30 | . | AWSALTGAKTQY
13 | TRBJ1-3 | TRBV7-9 | . | ASSWRGGSGNTIY
10 | TRBJ2-2 | TRBV14 | . | ASSAHTGELF
12 | TRBJ2-7 | TRBV30 | . | AWSPGTVSYEQY
14 | TRBJ1-4 | TRBV7-9 | . | ASSLAFGQRNEKLF
13 | TRBJ1-5 | TRBV29-1 | once | SVDPGLCDSQPQH
12 | TRBJ1-5 | TRBV2 | . | ASSESRSNQPQH
9 | TRBJ2-5 | TRBV5-1 | . | ASSLRETQY
10 | TRBJ1-1 | TRBV3-1/TRBV3-2 | . | ASSRQGEEAF
10 | TRBJ1-2 | TRBV19 | . | ATYTGNYGYT
11 | TRBJ1-3 | TRBV10-2 | . | ASKVSSGNTIY
12 | TRBJ1-3 | TRBV9 | . | ASTSGTTGNTIY
11 | TRBJ1-1 | TRBV19 | . | ASSVDRNTEAF
11 | TRBJ1-5 | TRBV6-5 | . | ASSPVSNQPQH
13 | TRBJ2-3 | TRBV6-1 | once | ASSESTDPADTQY
14 | TRBJ2-5 | TRBV2 | . | ASRAPPHSYQETQY
13 | TRBJ2-2 | TRBV7-6 | . | ASSPQPTNTGELF
15 | TRBJ2-1 | TRBV4-2 | . | ASSPGLAGSSYNEQF
12 | TRBJ2-7 | TRBV5-1 | . | ASSPGITGYEQY
17 | TRBJ1-5 | TRBV2 | once | ASSTNGTRGGVKNQPQH
13 | TRBJ2-5 | TRBV27 | . | ASSPMTAGVATQY
13 | TRBJ2-3 | TRBV3-1/TRBV3-2 | . | ASSQNSGSTDTQY
12 | TRBJ1-4 | TRBV15 | few | ATSRGQGNEKLF
11 | TRBJ1-1 | TRBV14 | . | ASSQDPLHGAF
11 | TRBJ1-1 | TRBV11-2 | . | ASSLETGREAF
11 | TRBJ1-4 | TRBV6-5 | . | ASSPGRGEKLF
13 | TRBJ1-2 | TRBV14 | . | ASSTQTLGVYGYT
12 | TRBJ2-3 | TRBV6-6 | . | ASSLGSLADTQY
14 | TRBJ2-3 | TRBV14 | . | ASSPRDYSSTDTQY
10 | TRBJ1-1 | TRBV19 | . | ASSISVTEAF
13 | TRBJ1-6 | TRBV13 | . | ASSTRTGANSPLH
12 | TRBJ2-7 | TRBV7-2 | . | ASSPGQDLGEQY
14 | TRBJ2-3 | TRBV5-4 | . | ASSLPSGLSTDTQY
11 | TRBJ1-1 | TRBV6-6 | few | ASSYSTGTEAF
12 | TRBJ1-6 | TRBV2 | . | ASSAGQWVSPLH
9 | TRBJ2-2 | TRBV5-6 | . | ASSLSGELF
14 | TRBJ2-3 | TRBV7-9 | . | ASSLTSGPDTDTQY
14 | TRBJ1-1 | TRBV10-1 | . | ASSGDLDRLNTEAF
13 | TRBJ2-1 | TRBV11-2 | few | ASIQSGFSYNEQF
12 | TRBJ1-2 | TRBV20-1 | . | SASMQARANGYT
14 | TRBJ1-4 | TRBV18 | . | ASSPLLGTGNEKLF
11 | TRBJ1-3 | TRBV10-3 | . | AINTGLGNTIY
14 | TRBJ1-4 | TRBV5-8 | . | ASSLGTRTTNEKLF
14 | TRBJ2-7 | TRBV6-1 | . | ASSEETRAGTYEQY
11 | TRBJ1-1 | TRBV6-5 | . | ASSWAANTEAF